This T cell receptor beta chain was found in a study of molecular identifiers for immune sequencing clone quantification (dated by TCRdb to the late 2010s). About the full investigation: For a replicate experiment, the RNA from either around 20,000 or 100,000 naive CD8 T cells was divided into five aliquots, and four of those aliquots went on to sequencing. The study was a methods study using CD8 T cells to benchmark molecular-identifier clustering-based TCR repertoire sequencing (MIDCIRS) and TCR RNA copy counting.

This clonotype was observed many times. This clone's antigen is unknown. No quality values exist for individual bases; no much larger clone is one base distant. Libraries of naive CD8 T cells were generated from about 19,000 to 1,100,000 sorted cells, with 10%, 30% or 50% of the purified RNA used. Naive CD8 T cells were FACS-sorted as CD8+CD4-CCR7+CD45RA+ on a BD FACSAria II into RLT Plus buffer. To test detection sensitivity, Jurkat RNA equivalent to ten TCR copies was spiked into samples of roughly 17,000-1,000,000 naive CD8 T cells. Enrichment of CD8 T cells was performed with RosetteSep CD8+ T Cell Enrichment Cocktail and Ficoll-Paque, after which ACK red cell lysis was carried out. Study-wide findings and limitations: When barcode sub-clustering was left out, chimeric consensus sequences inflated TCR diversity, with chimeras reaching as high as 47%. Modeling indicated around 3 TCR RNA copies recovered per cell, compared with about 10 by digital PCR, which implies a capture efficiency of approximately 30%. The naive libraries included spiked-in Jurkat TCR RNA (roughly nine copies' worth), and this Jurkat TCR RNA is not part of the donor repertoire. Identical TCR molecules sharing a barcode could cause highly expanded clone sizes to be underestimated. Clones above 20 RNA copies held over 97% of molecules in CMV-specific effector cells but under 1% in naive cells. Even against a background of 750,000 to 1,000,000 naive CD8 T cells, spiked-in Jurkat TCR RNA amounting to a single cell's worth was reported to be detectable.

Library generation was performed with PCR. This sample was sequenced with an Illumina HiSeq 4000. Preparation of bulk TCR libraries followed a previously described approach, with the TCR primers listed in Table S5. The Qiagen AllPrep DNA/RNA kit was used to purify total RNA. Before analysis, reads from multiple sequencing runs of one library were combined. From the authors' description of their analysis: Only reads with exact TCR constant sequence were kept, trimmed to 150 nt, and grouped by their 12-nt molecular barcodes. Reads within each barcode group were sub-clustered using a 15% Levenshtein threshold, and quality-weighted consensus sequences were constructed for each RNA molecule. Non-functional sequences were discarded, and so were lower-count sequences lying one edit away from another sequence. Barcode sub-clusters with fewer than 20% of the maximum read count were removed, based on fitting two negative binomial distributions. TCRdb redid the processing of the public reads, applying fastp at Q25 and MiXCR, and retained in-frame beta chains. Duplicate CDR3 protein sequences are folded into a single record with the most common DNA and genes. The V and J calls and clone size come from TCRdb's table, not from the authors' own analysis. This sample lists 350,000 or so distinct CDR3 sequences; around a fifth were detected once. Together, the top ten hold approximately 0.85% of the sample.

The germline V gene encodes CDR1 MNHEY and CDR2 SMNVEV (reference sequence). Including the terminal cysteine and phenylalanine, the CDR3 comprises 12 residues. The retained sequence is limited to the CDR3, 36 bases, with the frame set at the first base. V is pared back by 6 bases and J by 4 bases, with 9 bases lying between the germline termini. The receptor's source is a human donor in good health. Some libraries in this study had Jurkat cell RNA spiked in. Material: naive CD8+ T cells from blood, with Jurkat cell RNA spiked in. This specimen's cell subset or site label, interpreted: FACS-sorted CD8+CD4-CCR7+CD45RA+ naive T cells. The rearrangement joined TRBV27 to TRBJ1-2; there is no confident call for the D gene. Read as DNA, the sequence is TGTGCCAGCAGAGGACGGAGCTATGGCTACACCTTC. This is translated as CASRGRSYGYTF.